This T cell receptor (beta chain) was retrieved from a study of blood T cell repertoires in COVID-19. In the original processing: Cell counts per sample came from amplifying reference gene primers. Data came from immunoSEQ multiplex PCR; TCRdb stores just in-frame clones and leaves some out. Clone size and V and J calls were adopted from that table, with D and trimming inferred from the DNA. The repertoire holds fewer than 150,000 clones, 88% seen once, with about 10% in the top ten. Between the trimmed V and J ends, which lost 2 bases and 2 bases, there was a span of 14 bases. The CDR3 has 16 residues. CDR1 and CDR2 from the germline V gene are SNHLY and FYNNEI.

This clonotype was obtained from a man aged 45-60 years with active or convalescent COVID-19. The gene calls are TRBV2 and TRBJ2-3; D is undetermined. The sequencing sample was made of peripheral blood. The CDR3, as DNA: TGTGCCAGCAGTGAATTTGGCAGGCTAATCACAGATACGCAGTATTTT. Its translation is CASSEFGRLITDTQYF.